These 12 T cell receptor beta chains were all obtained from the same sample, sequenced in a study of radiation and T cells in renal cell carcinoma. Time point specified: blood 4 weeks post-SBRT, at nephrectomy. The sample's treatment: 15 Gy SBRT to primary tumor, nephrectomy 4 weeks later. TCRdb's table, derived via immunoSEQ multiplex PCR, lists solely in-frame clones and lacks some. The sample contains about 86,000 clones, 85% of which appear only once. Sequencing used blood, obtained from a patient whose treatment included radiotherapy and nephrectomy. The receptors derive from a man aged 45 to 65 with renal cell carcinoma.

V is TRBV11-2 and J is TRBJ1-2; unclear D gene. The CDR3 contains 14 residues. In germline, CDR1 is SGHAT, CDR2 FQNNGV. Trimming stripped 1 base from V and 7 bases from J, with 13 bases between. CDR3 DNA: TGTGCCAGCAGCTTAGTTTGGGCAGGCTCTGGCTACACCTTC. Translating gives CASSLVWAGSGYTF.

This clone appeared once. The rearrangement links TRBV4-1 to TRBJ2-3, with a possible D match to TRBD1 (6 bases). CDR1 and CDR2 from the germline V gene are MGHRA and YSYEKL. V was clipped by 4 bases and J by 3 bases, with 20 bases between them. The CDR3 is made up of 17 amino acids. Written as DNA, the CDR3 is TGCGCCAGCAGCCCCAGTAGCAGGGGAAGACGAACAGATACGCAGTATTTT. Translation gives CASSPSSRGRRTDTQYF.

The chain carries TRBV19 and TRBJ2-7; D tentatively reads TRBD1 or TRBD2 (6 bases each). With 5 bases removed from V and 4 bases from J, the gap between germline ends came to 9 bases. The CDR3 length is 12 residues. Germline V lookup: CDR1 LNHDA, CDR2 SQIVND (reference sequence). CDR3 amino acids: CASSEGGYEQYF. In DNA form, the CDR3 reads TGTGCCAGTAGTGAAGGGGGGTACGAGCAGTACTTC.

The rearrangement uses TRBV6-5 and TRBJ2-1; 9 nucleotides agree with TRBD1. The CDR3 loop spans 13 amino acids. With 5 bases clipped from V and 13 bases from J, the junction kept 9 bases outside the gene matches. The germline CDR1 and CDR2 sequences are MNHEY and SVGAGI. Here the CDR3 reads CASSKTTGGAQFF. The CDR3 nucleotides read TGTGCCAGCAGTAAAACAACAGGGGGCGCACAGTTCTTC.

This chain joins TRBV4-2 and TRBJ2-3, with D possibly being TRBD1 or TRBD2 (5 bases each). V lost 10 bases to trimming and J lost 0 bases, with 17 bases between them. The CDR3 covers 15 residues. Germline V gene sequence: CDR1 LGHNA, CDR2 YNFKEQ. DNA for the CDR3: TGTGCCACCAAGCTCGGAGAGGGGAGCACAGATACGCAGTATTTT. Its translation is CATKLGEGSTDTQYF.

This chain connects TRBV7-2 to TRBJ1-2; D remains ambiguous. V was trimmed by 1 base and J by 5 bases, leaving 8 bases between them. Germline CDR1 SGHTA, CDR2 FQGNSA. The CDR3 is 13 amino acids. This chain's CDR3 is CASSLVDLYGYTF. CDR3 coding DNA: TGTGCCAGCAGCTTAGTAGACTTGTATGGCTACACCTTC.

This chain connects TRBV30 to TRBJ1-2, with 7 nucleotides matching TRBD1. Germline CDR1 GTSNPN, CDR2 SVGIG (reference sequence). The ends lost 2 bases at V and 9 bases at J; junction bases unmatched: 9. The CDR3 spans 13 residues. CDR3 nucleotides: TGTGCCTGGAGTCGCGGGACAGTGGACCGCTACACCTTC. Protein: CAWSRGTVDRYTF.

This clone was picked up one time. The chain carries TRBV19 and TRBJ1-5, with a weak D call TRBD1 (5 bases). The V and J ends lost 7 bases and 9 bases respectively, with 22 bases between them. The length of the CDR3 is 15 residues. From germline, CDR1 is LNHDA and CDR2 SQIVND (reference sequence). As DNA, the CDR3 is TGTGCCAGTAATAGTCATGGGACGGTTGATAGGCCCCAGCATTTT. Translating it yields CASNSHGTVDRPQHF.

The gene calls are TRBV6-5 and TRBJ1-1; D unresolved. The CDR3 extends over 13 amino acids. Germline V gene sequence: CDR1 MNHEY, CDR2 SVGAGI. Trimming pared 2 bases from V and 8 bases from J, leaving 12 bases between. CDR3 sequence: CASSYLGRKEAFF. The DNA of the CDR3 is TGTGCCAGCAGTTACCTTGGACGGAAAGAAGCTTTCTTT.

For this clone: One junction end does not reproduce the germline sequence, and a read error may be involved. The chain uses TRBV15 and TRBJ1-2; 10 bases line up with TRBD1. Germline V gene lookup returns CDR1 LNHNV and CDR2 YYDKDF (reference sequence). The CDR3 is made up of 14 amino acids. In DNA, the CDR3 is TGTGCCACCAGCGGAGACAGGGGGCTGTATGGCTACACCTTC. Its protein is CATSGDRGLYGYTF.

The V and J genes are TRBV28 and TRBJ2-1; D unclear. Germline V gives CDR1 MDHEN, CDR2 SYDVKM. The CDR3 has 12 residues. V dropped 8 bases and J dropped 7 bases, with 12 bases sitting between them. CDR3 sequence: CASHHESNEQFF. The CDR3 bases are TGTGCCAGCCACCACGAAAGTAATGAGCAGTTCTTC.

The V gene is TRBV28, the J gene TRBJ2-7, with D possibly TRBD1 on 6 matching bases. Trimming cost V 4 bases and J 2 bases, with 12 bases left between them. Germline CDR1 is MDHEN and CDR2 is SYDVKM. The CDR3 covers 14 residues. The CDR3 loop reads CASSSRTVPYEQYF. CDR3 in DNA: TGTGCCAGCAGTTCACGGACAGTTCCCTACGAGCAGTACTTC.